The clone carrying this T cell receptor beta chain was observed at least ten times. Only in-frame clones appear in the TCRdb table, and some are missing; sequencing was by immunoSEQ multiplex PCR. The table has roughly 100,000 clones, roughly nine tenths seen once. Germline V CDR1 and CDR2: MNHNY, SVGAGI (reference sequence). With 5 bases clipped from V and 3 bases from J, the junction kept 4 bases outside the gene matches. This CDR3 is built from 14 residues. These data are taken from a study of blood T cell repertoires in COVID-19. Sequencing was carried out using peripheral blood. The chain links TRBV6-6 to TRBJ1-1; TRBD1 aligns across 9 bases. The sequence was collected from a human donor in a cohort sampled during active COVID-19. The CDR3 region is CASSDRTGDTEAFF. The CDR3 region has the DNA TGTGCCAGCAGTGATAGGACAGGGGACACTGAAGCTTTCTTT.